The clone carrying this T cell receptor beta chain was seen at least ten times. Antigen specificity is unknown. TCRdb ran MiXCR on the reads and lists one entry per CDR3 protein. The repertoire includes 200,000 to 250,000 distinct CDR3 sequences, 22% of them detected once, and roughly 18% sits in the top ten. These data originate in a study of T cell repertoires in cytomegalovirus infection. Whole-study context: Public signatures in TCR beta pointed to CMV infection and matching HLA type.

Study-level points and caveats: Frequencies of public TCR beta families were cumulated, and this identified carriers of CMV plus the relevant HLA.

With 1 base clipped from V and 5 bases from J, the junction kept 8 bases outside the gene matches. The CDR3 contains 16 residues. Germline CDR1 is SGHVS and CDR2 is FQNEAQ. Sequencing was done on a sample of CD8+ T cells from PBMCs. V and J are TRBV7-8 and TRBJ1-5, with 7 bases lining up with TRBD1. The receptor was isolated from a human donor in good health (CMV status not recorded). Some clones in this sample may be carry-over from other donors' samples. CDR3 sequence (DNA): TGTGCCAGCAGCTTAGTCGAGACAGGGATTTATCAGCCCCAGCATTTT. This gives the protein CASSLVETGIYQPQHF.